This T cell receptor (beta chain) was sequenced in a study of T cell changes during pregnancy in multiple sclerosis. The CDR3 totals 13 residues. Losses at the gene ends were 5 bases for V and 6 bases for J; bases not matched to a gene: 7. TCRdb keeps only in-frame clones here, not all; method: immunoSEQ multiplex PCR. The sample records under 80,000 clones, less than 95% being singletons. The sequenced sample was peripheral blood, obtained in the third trimester of pregnancy. The chain is built from TRBV5-3 and TRBJ1-2; 7 nucleotides agree with TRBD1. TRBV5-3 is flagged as an ORF with uncertain function. The TCR sequence derives from a female donor with multiple sclerosis, enrolled in a pregnancy study. The CDR3 DNA is TGTGCCAGAAGTACGGGACAGTTCGATGGCTACACCTTC. Residues: CARSTGQFDGYTF.